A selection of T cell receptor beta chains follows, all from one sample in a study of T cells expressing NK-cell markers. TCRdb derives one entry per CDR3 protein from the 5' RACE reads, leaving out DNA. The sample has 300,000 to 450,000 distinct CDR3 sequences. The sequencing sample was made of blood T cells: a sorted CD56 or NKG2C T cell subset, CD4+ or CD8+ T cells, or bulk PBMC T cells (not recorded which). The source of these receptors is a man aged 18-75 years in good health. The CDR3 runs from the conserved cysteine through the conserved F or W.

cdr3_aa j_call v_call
CASSVSGLAGGQETQYF TRBJ2-5 TRBV9
CASSPTGLAGGTSTDTQYF TRBJ2-3 TRBV4-2
CASSDGQPQYF TRBJ2-7 TRBV6-1
CASRARGTGSPLHF TRBJ1-6 TRBV12-3/TRBV12-4
CSATTGNTGELFF TRBJ2-2 TRBV20-1
CAWGKGGSYNEQFF TRBJ2-1 TRBV30
CAISSLDQGASEQYF TRBJ2-7 TRBV10-3
CASSHRGQGISGANVLTF TRBJ2-6 TRBV11-2
CASSYLTGVMMNTEAFF TRBJ1-1 TRBV9
CATSDYPDRGKGQETQYF TRBJ2-5 TRBV24-1
CASSLSSSRGYNEQFF TRBJ2-1 TRBV18
CASSLDSAGGQPQHF TRBJ1-5 TRBV5-6
CASSPRRTGKGYTF TRBJ1-2 TRBV7-2
CATSSSWTATDTQYF TRBJ2-3 TRBV24-1
CASSLGTFGIRYEQYF TRBJ2-7 TRBV12-3/TRBV12-4
CASQRGMGDIQYF TRBJ2-4 TRBV12-3/TRBV12-4
CASSLKRAWGTQYF TRBJ2-5 TRBV7-9
CASSSSQGNEQFF TRBJ2-1 TRBV7-3
CASSFRQETQYF TRBJ2-5 TRBV5-6
CASAPRGGGKETQYF TRBJ2-5 TRBV12-3/TRBV12-4
CSARNGVNSPLHF TRBJ1-6 TRBV20-1
CASSQSNEKLFF TRBJ1-4 TRBV18
CASNTAPNQPQHF TRBJ1-5 TRBV2
CATSRDPDRALRSNQPQHF TRBJ1-5 TRBV15
CASSQDLRSGGGADTQYF TRBJ2-3 TRBV4-2
CASSPTGTSGGVFGSPYEQYF TRBJ2-7 TRBV3-1
CATSRDRIRTDTQYF TRBJ2-3 TRBV15
CASSRRDRLANYGYTF TRBJ1-2 TRBV7-9
CASSQLSGRSSEQYF TRBJ2-7 TRBV4-2
CASSSGGEEQYF TRBJ2-7 TRBV28
CASSWHRGGGSNEQFF TRBJ2-1 TRBV5-1
CASISGGFDYGYTF TRBJ1-2 TRBV2
CASIGGGFLFVDNNEQFF TRBJ2-1 TRBV10-3
CASSLFGLLTDTQYF TRBJ2-3 TRBV28
CASSNGRPGLAGEETQYF TRBJ2-5 TRBV7-8
CASSPLGWEQYF TRBJ2-7 TRBV18